These 3 T cell receptor beta chains were all obtained from the same sample, sequenced in a study of blood T cell repertoires in COVID-19. Sequencing used immunoSEQ multiplex PCR; TCRdb keeps in-frame clones, though not all of them. The sample carries fewer than 250,000 clones, about 87% recorded once. The sequencing input was PBMCs or T cells enriched from blood (not recorded which). These receptors were obtained from a woman aged 25 to 45 with acute COVID-19.

This clone was seen only a few times. V usage is TRBV14 and J usage is TRBJ1-2, with D possibly matching TRBD1 (5 bases). Looked up from germline, CDR1 is SGHDN and CDR2 is FVKESK. This CDR3 has 16 amino acids. V was clipped by 3 bases and J by 4 bases, with 18 bases between them. This chain's CDR3 is CASSQRRGRSSYGYTF. The CDR3 nucleotides read TGTGCCAGCAGCCAGAGGAGGGGCAGATCCTCCTATGGCTACACCTTC.

V is TRBV25-1 and J is TRBJ2-1, with 8 bases lining up with TRBD1. Per germline, CDR1 MGHDK and CDR2 SYGVNS. The length of the CDR3 is 15 residues. The trim removed 3 bases at V and 3 bases at J, leaving 4 bases unmatched. The CDR3 loop reads CASSDSGTGYNEQFF. The CDR3, as DNA: TGTGCCAGCAGTGACTCCGGGACAGGCTACAATGAGCAGTTCTTC.

This clone has a single count. The chain has TRBV4-3 and TRBJ1-1; tentatively, D is TRBD1 (6 bases). The germline CDR1 and CDR2 sequences are LGHNA and YSLEER. There are 16 residues in the CDR3. Trimming removed 0 bases from V and 6 bases from J, with 17 bases in between. CDR3 amino acids: CASSQDLNRVKAEAFF. CDR3 coding DNA: TGCGCCAGCAGCCAAGATCTAAACAGGGTTAAGGCTGAAGCTTTCTTT.